This TCR beta chain was sequenced for a study of control samples from healthy donors and cancer patients. Profiled with immunoSEQ multiplex PCR; TCRdb holds only in-frame clones, not every one. The sample records about 55,000 clones, about 96% being singletons. The CDR3 totals 14 residues. Trimming cost V 1 base and J 2 bases, with 8 bases left between them. Looked up from germline, CDR1 is MNHNS and CDR2 is SASEGT. The rearrangement uses TRBV6-1 and TRBJ1-2; the D is unclear. Sample: blood. This TCR derives from a woman younger than 30 in good health. CDR3 nucleotides: TGTGCCAGCAGTGAAGTCGAAGGAAACTATGGCTACACCTTC. Translating it yields CASSEVEGNYGYTF.